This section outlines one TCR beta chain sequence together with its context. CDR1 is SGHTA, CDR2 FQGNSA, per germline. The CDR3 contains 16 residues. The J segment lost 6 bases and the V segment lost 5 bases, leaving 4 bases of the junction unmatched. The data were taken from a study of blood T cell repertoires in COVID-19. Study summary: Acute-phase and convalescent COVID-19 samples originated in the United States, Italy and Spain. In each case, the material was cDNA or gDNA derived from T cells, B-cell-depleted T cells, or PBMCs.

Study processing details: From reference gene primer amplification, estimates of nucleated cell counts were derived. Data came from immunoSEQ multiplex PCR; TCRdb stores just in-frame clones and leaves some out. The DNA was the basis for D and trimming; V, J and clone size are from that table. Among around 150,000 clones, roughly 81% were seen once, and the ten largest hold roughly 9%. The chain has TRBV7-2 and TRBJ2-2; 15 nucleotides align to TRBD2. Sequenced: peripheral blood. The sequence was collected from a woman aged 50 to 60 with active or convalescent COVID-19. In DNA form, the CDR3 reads TGTGCCAGCAGCACGGGACTAGCGGGGGGAGCCGGGGAGCTGTTTTTT. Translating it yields CASSTGLAGGAGELFF.